The table lists the clone carrying this T cell receptor (beta chain) with many counts. This record belongs to a study of T cells in Graves' hyperthyroidism and ophthalmopathy. RNA transcripts provided the source from which TCR beta CDR3 regions were amplified. During a first-round RT-PCR of the TCR CDR3, the HTBI primer set was used. TCRdb re-called the multiplex PCR reads through MiXCR, storing one row per CDR3 protein. The sample carries more than 500,000 distinct CDR3 sequences, about 16% recorded once. Every diagnosis used clinical symptoms, serum thyroxine and TRAb, thyroid ultrasound and orbital computed tomography. The sample consisted of blood. This clonotype was obtained from a woman under 40 with Graves' ophthalmopathy.

The DNA for the CDR3 is TGTGCCAGCAGCTTATCCAACGTTAATGAGCAGTTCTTC. This gives the protein CASSLSNVNEQFF. J is TRBJ2-1 and V is TRBV7-2; D gene uncertain. The CDR3 is 13 amino acids. V was cut by 2 bases and J by 7 bases, with 9 bases left in between. Looked up from germline, CDR1 is SGHTA and CDR2 is FQGNSA.